Below, 22 T cell receptor beta chains from the same sample are listed, as sequenced in a study of blood T cell repertoires in COVID-19. TCRdb's table, derived via immunoSEQ multiplex PCR, lists solely in-frame clones and lacks some. The repertoire holds 55,000 to 70,000 clones, around 90% seen once, with 11% in the top ten. The sequenced sample was peripheral blood. These receptors came from a woman aged 18 to 35 with acute or convalescent COVID-19.

The chain's CDR3 is CASSTTGGAATNEKLFF. The CDR3 DNA is TGTGCCAGCAGCACCACGGGGGGAGCAGCAACTAATGAAAAACTGTTTTTT. The chain couples TRBV11-2 to TRBJ1-4; weak D call: TRBD1 (5 bases). The CDR3 is made up of 17 amino acids. V was shortened by 5 bases and J by 0 bases, with 16 bases between the two germline ends. CDR1 and CDR2 (germline): SGHAT, FQNNGV.

The V gene is TRBV28, the J gene TRBJ2-1, with TRBD2 matching 8 bases. The CDR3 spans 15 residues. The germline V gene encodes CDR1 MDHEN and CDR2 SYDVKM. Losses at the gene ends were 3 bases for V and 8 bases for J; bases not matched to a gene: 9. The CDR3 sequence is CASSLAGGPGYEQFF. CDR3 sequence (DNA): TGTGCCAGCAGTTTGGCGGGGGGTCCTGGGTATGAGCAGTTCTTC.

J is TRBJ1-3 and V is TRBV2; the D gene is possibly TRBD1 (5 bases). CDR3 length: 15 residues. In germline, CDR1 is SNHLY, CDR2 FYNNEI. Trimming cost V 7 bases and J 0 bases, with 13 bases left between them. CDR3 nucleotide sequence: TGTGCCAGCACATTAGGGGCGTCCTCTGGAAACACCATATATTTT. Its protein is CASTLGASSGNTIYF.

The chain joins TRBV28 to TRBJ2-1; TRBD1 matches at 8 bases. The V and J ends lost 6 bases and 7 bases, in that order; junction bases with no gene match: 2. The length of the CDR3 is 12 residues. Germline values: CDR1 MDHEN, CDR2 SYDVKM. This CDR3 reads CASRQGGNEQFF. The CDR3 coding sequence is TGTGCCAGCAGACAGGGGGGAAATGAGCAGTTCTTC.

The chain is built from TRBV29-1 and TRBJ2-7; 8 bases align to TRBD1. Germline assignment: CDR1 SQVTM and CDR2 ANQGSEA. Unmatched junction bases numbered 7, after V lost 4 bases and J lost 2 bases. CDR3 length equals 14 residues. The CDR3 is CSVALRGPPYEQYF. In DNA, the CDR3 is TGCAGCGTTGCCCTCAGGGGGCCACCCTACGAGCAGTACTTC.

The V and J genes are TRBV6-2 or TRBV6-3 and TRBJ2-7, with D possibly TRBD1 on 5 matching bases. The CDR3 consists of 13 residues. Trimming left V 5 bases short and J 3 bases short, with 11 bases between. Germline CDR1 and CDR2: MNHEY and SVGEGT. CDR3 nucleotides: TGTGCCAGCAGTCCGGGCAGGGTCTACGAGCAGTACTTC. This codes for CASSPGRVYEQYF.

The V and J genes are TRBV11-2 and TRBJ2-5; TRBD1 is a possible D gene (6 bases). The ends were cut back, 1 base at V and 1 base at J, with 13 bases in the middle. The CDR3 covers 16 residues. Per germline, CDR1 SGHAT and CDR2 FQNNGV. The CDR3 sequence is CASSLVFTGFQETQYF. CDR3 nucleotide sequence: TGTGCCAGCAGCTTAGTGTTTACAGGGTTCCAAGAGACCCAGTACTTC.

This rearrangement joins TRBV21-1 to TRBJ1-1; TRBD1, the D gene given by the table, was not confirmed from the DNA. TRBV21-1 is a recognized pseudogene. This CDR3 region has 17 residues. The CDR3 reads CASSKAGAETMNTEAFF. The CDR3 DNA is TGTGCCAGCAGCAAAGCAGGGGCGGAGACCATGAACACTGAAGCTTTCTTT.

As DNA, the CDR3 is TGTGCCAGCAGCTTGTACAGGGGTCCGAACACTGAAGCTTTCTTT. Its translation is CASSLYRGPNTEAFF. This chain connects TRBV5-8 to TRBJ1-1, with 7 bases lining up with TRBD1. V lost 1 base and J lost 1; bases outside the gene matches: 4. In germline, CDR1 is SGHTS, CDR2 YDEGEE. There are 15 residues in the CDR3. Filled out from reference TRBV5-8 and TRBJ1-1, the complete variable domain reads EAGVTQSPTHLIKTRGQQATLRCSPISGHTSVYWYQQALGLGLQFLLWYDEGEERNRGNFPPRFSGRQFPNYSSELNVNALELEDSALYLCASSLYRGPNTEAFFGQGTRLTVV.

The chain joins TRBV5-4 to TRBJ2-2; D gene unclear. This CDR3 is built from 13 residues. Germline-derived CDR1 and CDR2 are SGHNT and YYREEE (reference sequence). V was pared by 1 base and J by 3 bases, with 4 bases between. The chain's CDR3 is CASSLIDTGELFF. The CDR3 DNA reads TGTGCCAGCAGCTTGATAGACACCGGGGAGCTGTTTTTT.

The chain employs TRBV7-2 and TRBJ2-3; D is possibly TRBD2 (6 bases). This CDR3 spans 13 amino acids. The germline V gene encodes CDR1 SGHTA and CDR2 FQGNSA. Trimming shortened V by 5 bases and J by 10 bases, and 16 bases separated the two germline ends. Written as DNA, the CDR3 is TGTGCCAGCAGCGAAGGGACGTCGGGAGCGCAGTATTTT. Its translation: CASSEGTSGAQYF.

The J gene is TRBJ1-5, the V gene TRBV15; no firm D call. Trimming shortened V by 0 bases and J by 3 bases, and 9 bases separated the two germline ends. There are 15 residues in the CDR3. Germline V CDR1 and CDR2: LNHNV, YYDKDF (reference sequence). The CDR3: CATSRDGQFNQPQHF. CDR3 bases: TGTGCCACCAGCAGAGATGGGCAGTTCAATCAGCCCCAGCATTTT.

This clone was recorded once. This chain connects TRBV5-4 to TRBJ1-4, with D unresolved. V was trimmed by 0 bases and J by 7 bases, leaving 19 bases between them. Germline V gene data show CDR1 as SGHNT and CDR2 as YYREEE (reference sequence). The CDR3 totals 17 residues. CDR3 nucleotides: TGTGCCAGCAGCTTGGAGCCGACTTCGGGTAGTGGTGAAAAACTGTTTTTT. Its protein is CASSLEPTSGSGEKLFF.

This clone was detected only once. The chain has TRBV28 and TRBJ1-1; D is uncertain. The germline gives CDR1 MDHEN, CDR2 SYDVKM. Trimming took 5 bases from V and 1 from J, leaving 8 bases between them. The CDR3 loop spans 13 amino acids. CDR3 DNA: TGTGCCAGCAGTCCCCACAAGAACACTGAAGCTTTCTTT. Translating it yields CASSPHKNTEAFF.

The V gene is TRBV11-3, the J gene TRBJ1-3; 9 bases map to TRBD1. Germline V gene lookup returns CDR1 SGHNT and CDR2 YENEEA. V lost 3 bases and J lost 4; bases outside the gene matches: 16. The CDR3 is 19 amino acids. In nucleotides, the CDR3 is TGTGCCAGCAGCTTGGACGAAATTCTACAGGGGGCGTACGGAAACACCATATATTTT. It is translated as CASSLDEILQGAYGNTIYF.

V is TRBV11-2 and J is TRBJ2-2, with TRBD1 as a possible D gene (6 bases). From germline, CDR1 is SGHAT and CDR2 FQNNGV. The CDR3 covers 14 residues. V lost 7 bases and J 0 bases, leaving 9 bases between the germline ends. For the CDR3, the DNA is TGTGCCAGCACCCGACAGGCGAACACCGGGGAGCTGTTTTTT. This codes for CASTRQANTGELFF.

The rearrangement joins TRBV5-4 to TRBJ1-2, with TRBD1 matching 7 bases. The V and J ends lost 0 bases and 4 bases, in that order; junction bases with no gene match: 9. There are 16 residues in the CDR3. Germline assignment: CDR1 SGHNT and CDR2 YYREEE (reference sequence). CDR3 region: CASSLGAGGRFYGYTF. As DNA, the CDR3 is TGTGCCAGCAGCTTGGGGGCAGGGGGACGGTTCTATGGCTACACCTTC.

The chain joins TRBV11-2 to TRBJ2-1, with a possible D match to TRBD2 (6 bases). Germline V gene data show CDR1 as SGHAT and CDR2 as FQNNGV. CDR3 length: 17 amino acids. Trimming cost V 5 bases and J 0 bases, with 17 bases left between them. The CDR3 here is CASSPTAGTSSYNEQFF. CDR3 coding DNA: TGTGCCAGCAGCCCCACGGCGGGAACGAGCTCCTACAATGAGCAGTTCTTC.

For this clone: The junction does not match germline at one end; this may be a read error. The chain employs TRBV15 and TRBJ2-1, with a tentative D call TRBD2 (6 bases). The CDR3 length is 12 residues. Looked up from germline, CDR1 is LNHNV and CDR2 is YYDKDF (reference sequence). CDR3 region: CATSRDGSRRVF. The DNA for the CDR3 is TGTGCCACCAGCAGAGACGGATCTCGGAGGGTCTTC.

This sequence joins TRBV3-1 (or the pseudogene TRBV3-2) and TRBJ1-2, with D possibly being TRBD1 (5 bases). CDR1 and CDR2 (germline): LGHDT, YNNKEL (reference sequence). V dropped 3 bases and J dropped 8 bases, with 25 bases sitting between them. The CDR3 runs to 17 residues. The CDR3 coding sequence is TGTGCCAGCAGCCAGGGCACCTGGGGGACTCTACGGCCCGGCTACACCTTC. Amino acid sequence: CASSQGTWGTLRPGYTF.

The rearrangement uses TRBV29-1 and TRBJ2-4, with a possible D match to TRBD1 (6 bases). V was pared by 5 bases and J by 4 bases, with 9 bases between. CDR1 is SQVTM and CDR2 is ANQGSEA in the germline V gene. The CDR3 has 12 amino acids. The DNA of the CDR3 is TGCAGCGTTCGCGGACAGAAAAACATTCAGTACTTC. It specifies CSVRGQKNIQYF.

A word on this clone: This sample includes further DNA sequences coding for the same CDR3. V gene TRBV2 combines with J gene TRBJ2-5; the match to TRBD2 covers 11 bases. After removal of 6 bases from V and 5 bases from J, the junction contained 5 bases not matched to a gene. Looked up from germline, CDR1 is SNHLY and CDR2 is FYNNEI. The CDR3 covers 14 residues. DNA of the CDR3: TGTGCCAGCAGCAGACTAGCGGGAAGGGAGACCCAGTACTTC. It is translated as CASSRLAGRETQYF.